This T cell receptor (beta chain) was captured in a study of shared clonotypes between healthy human individuals. Trimming took off 2 bases at V and 7 bases at J, with 14 bases between the two ends. Germline V gene lookup returns CDR1 MNHEY and CDR2 SMNVEV (reference sequence). The CDR3 is 14 residues long. CD45RO negativity and positive selection for CCR7 defined naive CD8 cells, a population that excluded terminally differentiated effector memory CD45RA+ cells. There were no recent acute infections or vaccinations among the donors, who were healthy HIV-negative adults. Notes on this clone: Antigen specificity is unknown.

Regarding the study as a whole: Some naive CD4 clonotypes, 4% to 6%, turned up in common across a few donors. The authors sampled blood alone, and tissue repertoires likely differ.

Produced via immunoSEQ multiplex PCR; TCRdb's table is partial and in-frame only. This table has hundreds of thousands of clones, 96% appearing once. J is TRBJ1-2 and V is TRBV27; D is undetermined. Sequenced material: naive CD8+ T cells sorted from blood. This receptor was identified in a woman between 25 and 40 years old in good health. CDR3 sequence: CASSLAGRLGGYTF. CDR3 nucleotide sequence: TGTGCCAGCAGTTTAGCCGGACGGCTAGGTGGCTACACCTTC.